Following are 2 T cell receptor beta chains from one sample sequenced in a study of cytomegalovirus exposure and HLA in healthy donors (dated by TCRdb to the late 2010s). Library generation was performed with the immunoSEQ multiplex PCR assay. A mixture of 60 forward primers for TCR Vbeta segments and 13 reverse primers for TCR Jbeta segments was used in the multiplex PCR. TCRdb mirrors the immuneACCESS table, restricted to in-frame sequences. Some clones are absent from its copies; in checked studies, under half trace to an unresolved V gene, and the reason for the others is unknown. This sample has 100,000 to 150,000 clones in its table, and approximately 74% of those were observed once. The ten largest clones capture roughly 7% of the sample. Sequencing was done on a sample of PBMCs. The receptors here all came from a male donor in good health and CMV-seronegative.

The J gene is TRBJ2-3, the V gene TRBV7-8; TRBD2 matches 7 bases. Germline CDR1 and CDR2: SGHVS and FQNEAQ. The V segment lost 3 bases and the J segment 4 bases; nucleotides outside the gene matches: 7. CDR3 size: 15 residues. The CDR3 coding sequence is TGTGCCAGCAGCTTGAGCGGGGTGGTTGCAGATACGCAGTATTTT. Translation: CASSLSGVVADTQYF.

The chain combines TRBV28 with TRBJ2-5; a possible D gene is TRBD2 (5 bases). The CDR3 is 14 residues long. V was shortened by 6 bases and J by 11 bases, with 22 bases between the two germline ends. Germline V gene sequence: CDR1 MDHEN, CDR2 SYDVKM. CDR3 in DNA: TGTGCCAGCAGCCCCCCCCGGGAAGGGAGTGAGCAGTACTTC. Translated: CASSPPREGSEQYF.